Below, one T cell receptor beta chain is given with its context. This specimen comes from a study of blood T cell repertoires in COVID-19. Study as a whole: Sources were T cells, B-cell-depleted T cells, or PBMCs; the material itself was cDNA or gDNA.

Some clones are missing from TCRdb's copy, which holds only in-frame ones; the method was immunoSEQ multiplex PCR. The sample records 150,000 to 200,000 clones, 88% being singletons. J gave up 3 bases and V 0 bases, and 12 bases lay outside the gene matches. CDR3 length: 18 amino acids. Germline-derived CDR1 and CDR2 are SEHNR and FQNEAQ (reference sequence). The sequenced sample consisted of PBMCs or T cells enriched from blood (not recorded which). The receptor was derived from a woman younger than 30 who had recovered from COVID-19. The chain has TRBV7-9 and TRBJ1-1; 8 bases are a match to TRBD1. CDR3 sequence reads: CASSLAPGQGAGYTEAFF. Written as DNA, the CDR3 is TGTGCCAGCAGCTTAGCGCCGGGTCAGGGGGCAGGTTACACTGAAGCTTTCTTT.